These T cell receptor beta chains were read from a single sample in a study of technical replicates of blood from a handful of donors. Sequencing used immunoSEQ multiplex PCR; TCRdb keeps in-frame clones, though not all of them. Among 98,000 or so clones listed, under 97% were seen once. The sequenced sample was T cells isolated from PBMCs. The receptor set was obtained from a human donor in good health. Each CDR3 is given with its conserved first and last residue. D genes are given only for firm matches. Clone size is given for some rows only: seen once, a few or many times, or a class if the clone is expanded.

D,V,J,size,DNA,CDR3
TRBD2,TRBV28,TRBJ2-7,.,TGTGCCAGCGTGGGGGGGACCGACGAGCAGTACTTC,CASVGGTDEQYF
TRBD1,TRBV13,TRBJ1-6,.,TGTGCCAGCGCCCAGGGGGCGAATAATTCACCCCTCCACTTT,CASAQGANNSPLHF
.,TRBV25-1,TRBJ1-4,.,TGTGCCAGCCACGGGACACCGGGTAATGAAAAACTGTTTTTT,CASHGTPGNEKLFF
TRBD1,TRBV15,TRBJ2-3,.,TGTGCCACCGGGACAGGGTTGGCAGATACGCAGTATTTT,CATGTGLADTQYF
TRBD2,TRBV14,TRBJ2-5,.,TGTGCCAGCAGCCAAGTACGAGGGACTAGCGGGGGTGAGACCCAGTACTTC,CASSQVRGTSGGETQYF
.,TRBV28,TRBJ2-1,.,TGTGCCAGCATGGTAGCGAGCTCCTACAATGAGCAGTTCTTC,CASMVASSYNEQFF
TRBD2,TRBV27,TRBJ2-1,.,TGTGCCAGCTCTCAGCGGGGGGCCTACAATGAGCAGTTCTTC,CASSQRGAYNEQFF
TRBD2,TRBV5-5,TRBJ2-6,.,TGTGCCAGCAGCCTCCGGGGGGTGGGATCTGGGGCCAACGTCCTGACTTTC,CASSLRGVGSGANVLTF
.,TRBV5-1,TRBJ2-1,many,TGCGCCAGCAGGTATAGCGTTGAGCAGTTCTTC,CASRYSVEQFF
.,TRBV4-2,TRBJ2-5,.,TGTGCCAGCAGCCAGGAAGGGGGCGGGAAACCAGAGACCCAGTACTTC,CASSQEGGGKPETQYF
.,TRBV28,TRBJ2-7,.,TGTGCCAGCAGTCCTTTCGGGAGCGCCTCCTACGAGCAGTACTTC,CASSPFGSASYEQYF
TRBD1,TRBV5-1,TRBJ1-1,.,TGCGCCAGCAGCTCAGGGGGCTCGAACACTGAAGCTTTCTTT,CASSSGGSNTEAFF
.,TRBV18,TRBJ1-6,.,TGTGCCAGCTCACCACGTCCTCTGGGGCAGGAATCACCCCTCCACTTT,CASSPRPLGQESPLHF
.,TRBV5-1,TRBJ2-5,.,TGCGCCAGCAGCCCGGCGGGGTTAGAAGAGACCCAGTACTTC,CASSPAGLEETQYF
TRBD1,TRBV28,TRBJ1-5,.,TGTGCCAGCCAGTTAGTAGGGACAGGAAGTAATCAGCCCCAGCATTTT,CASQLVGTGSNQPQHF
.,TRBV5-1,TRBJ2-6,once,TGCGCCAGCAGGGAGGGGGCGCTTATTGGGGCCAACGTCCTGACTTTC,CASREGALIGANVLTF
TRBD1,TRBV4-1,TRBJ1-5,.,TGCGCCAGCAGCCCGGAGAGACAGGGGATGTGGGATCAGCCCCAGCATTTT,CASSPERQGMWDQPQHF
.,TRBV4-1,TRBJ1-2,.,TGCGCCAGCAGCCAAGATCCCGGTAGCAACTATGGCTACACCTTC,CASSQDPGSNYGYTF
.,TRBV5-1,TRBJ2-3,.,TGCGCCAGCAGCTTACACAAGGACTACCCACTCACAGATACGCAGTATTTT,CASSLHKDYPLTDTQYF
.,TRBV29-1,TRBJ1-1,.,TGCAGCGTTGAAGGGGGGACAAGGCTCCTCGAAGCTTTCTTT,CSVEGGTRLLEAFF
TRBD2,TRBV28,TRBJ2-5,.,TGTGCCAGCAGCCGACTAGCGGGGGATAGGGCCCAGTACTTC,CASSRLAGDRAQYF
TRBD2,TRBV28,TRBJ2-7,once,TGTGCCAGCAGCTATAACAGGTGGGGAGGGGAGCAGTACTTC,CASSYNRWGGEQYF
.,TRBV28,TRBJ1-5,.,TGTGCCAGCAGTTTGGTCCAGGGGCAATCGAATCAGCCCCAGCATTTT,CASSLVQGQSNQPQHF
.,TRBV9,TRBJ2-7,.,TGTGCCAGCAGCGCCCAGGGGTCCTCACTCTACCTCTACGAGCAGTACTTC,CASSAQGSSLYLYEQYF
TRBD1,TRBV19,TRBJ1-6,.,TGTGCCACTCGGGACAGGGGAGATTCACCCCTCCACTTT,CATRDRGDSPLHF
TRBD1,TRBV28,TRBJ2-1,once,TGTGCCAGCAGTGGACAGGGGAAATTCTCCTACAATGAGCAGTTCTTC,CASSGQGKFSYNEQFF
.,TRBV9,TRBJ2-5,once,TGTGCCAGCAGCGTAGTTCTGGGTAGCGTCGAGACCCAGTACTTC,CASSVVLGSVETQYF
TRBD2,TRBV4-1,TRBJ2-3,.,TGCGCCAGCAGCCAAACGCTAGCGGCCCCCACAGATACGCAGTATTTT,CASSQTLAAPTDTQYF
.,TRBV7-3,TRBJ1-2,few,TGTGCCAGCAGCTTAACCCGGGAAAAGGGGGAGAACTATGGCTACACCTTC,CASSLTREKGENYGYTF
TRBD2,TRBV7-2,TRBJ2-4,.,TGTGCCAGCAGCAAACTAGCGGGGCTAGCCAAAAACATTCAGTACTTC,CASSKLAGLAKNIQYF
TRBD1,TRBV5-4,TRBJ2-6,.,TGTGCCAGCAGCCAGGGGGCGAACTCTGGGGCCAACGTCCTGACTTTC,CASSQGANSGANVLTF
TRBD2,TRBV13,TRBJ2-5,.,TGTGCCAGCAGTACTATTGGACTAGCGGGGTCAGGAACCCAGTACTTC,CASSTIGLAGSGTQYF
TRBD1,TRBV7-3,TRBJ2-5,once,TGTGCCAGCAGGGCGACCGGGACAGGGCGATGGGAGACCCAGTACTTC,CASRATGTGRWETQYF
.,TRBV30,TRBJ1-3,.,TGTGCCGGGGACAAGGGGTCTCCTGGAAACACCATATATTTT,CAGDKGSPGNTIYF
.,TRBV5-4,TRBJ1-5,.,TGTGCCAGCAGCTTGTGGGGAGGGGACCAGCCCCAGCATTTT,CASSLWGGDQPQHF
.,TRBV9,TRBJ2-5,.,TGTGCCAGCAGCACCGGTCCGCAAGAGACCCAGTACTTC,CASSTGPQETQYF
TRBD2,TRBV2,TRBJ2-3,.,TGTGCCAGCAGTGATGGGGCGGGAGGGCTTAGCACAGATACGCAGTATTTT,CASSDGAGGLSTDTQYF
TRBD2,TRBV29-1,TRBJ2-1,.,TGCAGCGTTGCTAGCGGGAGGGCCTCCTACAATGAGCAGTTCTTC,CSVASGRASYNEQFF
TRBD1,TRBV7-9,TRBJ2-2,.,TGTGCCAGCAGCTCCCAGGTCCCGAGGGGGCTGTACACCGGGGAGCTGTTTTTT,CASSSQVPRGLYTGELFF
.,TRBV2,TRBJ2-5,.,TGTGCCAGCAGTGAAGAGAGGAGGGAGGCCCAGTACTTC,CASSEERREAQYF
TRBD1,TRBV5-4,TRBJ1-2,.,TGTGCCAGCAGCTCGGGACAGGTCTATGGCTACACCTTC,CASSSGQVYGYTF